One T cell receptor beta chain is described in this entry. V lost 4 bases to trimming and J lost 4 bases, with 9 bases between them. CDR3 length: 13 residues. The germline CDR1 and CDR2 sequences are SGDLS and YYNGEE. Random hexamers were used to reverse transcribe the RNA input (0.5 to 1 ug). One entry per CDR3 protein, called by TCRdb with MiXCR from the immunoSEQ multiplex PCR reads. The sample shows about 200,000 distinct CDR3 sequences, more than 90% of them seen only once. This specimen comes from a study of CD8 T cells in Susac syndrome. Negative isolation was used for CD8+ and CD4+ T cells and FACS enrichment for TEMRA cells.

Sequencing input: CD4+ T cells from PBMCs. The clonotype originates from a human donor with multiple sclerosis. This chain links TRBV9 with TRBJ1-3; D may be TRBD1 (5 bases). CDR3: CASSLGVGNTIYF. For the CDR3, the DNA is TGTGCCAGCAGCTTAGGGGTCGGAAACACCATATATTTT.